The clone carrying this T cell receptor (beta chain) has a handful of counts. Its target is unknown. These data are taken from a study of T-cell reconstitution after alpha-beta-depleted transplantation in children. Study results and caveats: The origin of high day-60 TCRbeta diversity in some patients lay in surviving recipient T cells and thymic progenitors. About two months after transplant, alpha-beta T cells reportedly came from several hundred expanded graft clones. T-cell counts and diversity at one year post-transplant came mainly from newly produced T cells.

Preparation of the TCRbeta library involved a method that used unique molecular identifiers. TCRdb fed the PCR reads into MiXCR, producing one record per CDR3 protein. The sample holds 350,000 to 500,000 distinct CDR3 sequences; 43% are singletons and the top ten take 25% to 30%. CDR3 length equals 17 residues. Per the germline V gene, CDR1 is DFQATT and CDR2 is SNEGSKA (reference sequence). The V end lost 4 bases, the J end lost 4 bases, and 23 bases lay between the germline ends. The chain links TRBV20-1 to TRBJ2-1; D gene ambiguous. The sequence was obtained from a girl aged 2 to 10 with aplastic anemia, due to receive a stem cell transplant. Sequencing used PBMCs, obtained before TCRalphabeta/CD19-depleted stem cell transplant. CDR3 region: CSAKQPVDSKFYNEQFF. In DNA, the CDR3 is TGCAGTGCTAAACAACCCGTAGACTCTAAATTTTACAATGAGCAGTTCTTC.